These 27 T cell receptor beta chains were all obtained from the same sample, sequenced in a study of T cell changes during pregnancy in multiple sclerosis. The assay was immunoSEQ multiplex PCR, and TCRdb's table has in-frame clones only and misses some. The profile shows 57,000 or so clones, roughly 90% of them singletons. The material was peripheral blood, obtained in the first trimester of pregnancy. The receptors stem from a female donor with multiple sclerosis, enrolled in a pregnancy study.

This chain links TRBV7-3 with TRBJ2-3; 10 bases map to TRBD2. CDR1 SGHTA and CDR2 FQGTGA come from the germline V gene. The CDR3 is 15 residues long. Trimming took 6 bases from V and 3 from J; bases not matched to a gene: 6. In DNA form, the CDR3 reads TGTGCCAGCAGTCCTAGCGGGAGTGATACAGATACGCAGTATTTT. Translating it yields CASSPSGSDTDTQYF.

The rearrangement uses TRBV7-9 and TRBJ2-4, with D tentatively TRBD2 (5 bases). With 1 base removed from V and 1 base from J, the gap between germline ends came to 14 bases. This CDR3 has 17 amino acids. CDR1 and CDR2 from the germline V gene are SEHNR and FQNEAQ (reference sequence). CDR3 amino acids: CASSLGESGYAKNIQYF. The DNA of the CDR3 is TGTGCCAGCAGCTTAGGGGAGTCAGGCTACGCCAAAAACATTCAGTACTTC.

V gene TRBV5-1 combines with J gene TRBJ1-3, with D maybe TRBD1 (6 bases). Trimming stripped 0 bases from V and 7 bases from J, with 26 bases between. Looked up from germline, CDR1 is SGHRS and CDR2 is YFSETQ. The CDR3 covers 19 residues. CDR3 in amino acids: CASSLVGGSGNTVANTIYF. The CDR3, as DNA: TGCGCCAGCAGCTTGGTAGGGGGATCTGGAAACACGGTTGCCAACACCATATATTTT.

V gene TRBV29-1 combines with J gene TRBJ2-7; TRBD1 agrees at 9 bases. Looked up from germline, CDR1 is SQVTM and CDR2 is ANQGSEA. The CDR3 is 15 amino acids. V lost 0 bases to trimming and J lost 4 bases; unmatched junction nucleotides: 7. CDR3 amino acids: CSVEDQLDRGYEQYF. The CDR3 region has the DNA TGCAGCGTTGAAGATCAGCTGGACAGGGGATACGAGCAGTACTTC.

This clone was recorded a few times. The chain uses TRBV5-1 and TRBJ2-1, with 11 bases lining up with TRBD2. Germline trimming cut 7 bases from V and 6 bases from J; bases unmatched to any gene: 3. The CDR3 totals 13 residues. The V gene's germline CDR1 is SGHRS and CDR2 YFSETQ. CDR3 DNA: TGCGCCAGCTCCCTAGCGGGAGGCAATGAGCAGTTCTTC. Translating gives CASSLAGGNEQFF.

The chain links TRBV4-2 to TRBJ2-5; 14 bases are a match to TRBD2. V shed 4 bases, J shed 4 bases, and the junction held 8 bases outside the gene matches. The CDR3 contains 17 residues. Germline V gene data show CDR1 as LGHNA and CDR2 as YNFKEQ. The CDR3 DNA sequence: TGTGCCAGCAGCCCAGCCCCCGGACTAGCGGGAGGAGAGACCCAGTACTTC. It encodes CASSPAPGLAGGETQYF.

This sequence joins TRBV28 and TRBJ2-7, with TRBD1 matching 12 bases. The CDR3 has 16 residues. The J segment lost 5 bases and the V segment lost 3 bases, leaving 8 bases of the junction unmatched. The germline gives CDR1 MDHEN, CDR2 SYDVKM. The CDR3 DNA follows: TGTGCCAGCAGTTTGTGGGGACAGGGGGCGTACCACGAGCAGTACTTC. It yields the protein CASSLWGQGAYHEQYF.

The genes are TRBV11-2 and TRBJ1-1; 9 bases fit TRBD1. The CDR3 totals 16 residues. J was trimmed by 0 bases and V by 5 bases; bases with no gene match: 7. Germline lookup yields CDR1 SGHAT and CDR2 FQNNGV. CDR3 sequence (DNA): TGTGCCAGCAGCCCCGGGACAGGGCATATGAACACTGAAGCTTTCTTT. It codes for CASSPGTGHMNTEAFF.

The chain carries TRBV2 and TRBJ2-7, with D possibly being TRBD1 (5 bases). The germline V and J ends were trimmed by 5 bases and 3 bases, with 8 bases remaining between them. This CDR3 spans 12 amino acids. Germline V lookup: CDR1 SNHLY, CDR2 FYNNEI. In nucleotides, the CDR3 is TGTGCCAGCAGTTACCAGGGCTACGAGCAGTACTTC. This sequence encodes CASSYQGYEQYF. The full variable domain, completed using reference TRBV2 and TRBJ2-7, is EPEVTQTPSHQVTQMGQEVILRCVPISNHLYFYWYRQILGQKVEFLVSFYNNEISEKSEIFDDQFSVERPDGSNFTLKIRSTKLEDSAMYFCASSYQGYEQYFGPGTRLTVT.

CDR3: CASSIGTSGRNEQFF. The DNA for the CDR3 is TGTGCCAGTAGTATAGGGACTAGCGGGAGGAATGAGCAGTTCTTC. The gene calls are TRBV19 and TRBJ2-1; TRBD2 matches at 14 bases. After removal of 1 base from V and 7 bases from J, the junction contained 0 bases not matched to a gene. Germline V gene data show CDR1 as LNHDA and CDR2 as SQIVND (reference sequence). The CDR3 runs to 15 residues.

The chain has TRBV9 and TRBJ2-3; 7 bases map to TRBD2. V was clipped by 1 base and J by 5 bases; unmatched bases: 13. This CDR3 spans 17 amino acids. The germline V gene encodes CDR1 SGDLS and CDR2 YYNGEE. The DNA for the CDR3 is TGTGCCAGCAGCGTATCGGCGTGGGGAGGGCCTCAAGATACGCAGTATTTT. Amino acid sequence: CASSVSAWGGPQDTQYF.

V and J are TRBV5-1 and TRBJ2-3; 9 nucleotides agree with TRBD2. Germline-derived CDR1 and CDR2 are SGHRS and YFSETQ. Trimming at V came to 7 bases and at J to 5 bases, leaving 11 bases not matched to a gene. This CDR3 has 15 amino acids. The CDR3 spells CASGWGGRAEDTQYF. As DNA, the CDR3 is TGCGCCAGCGGGTGGGGCGGGAGGGCCGAAGATACGCAGTATTTT.

The chain uses TRBV9 and TRBJ1-4, with D uncertain. There are 13 residues in the CDR3. Trimming cost V 4 bases and J 7 bases, with 11 bases left between them. Germline V CDR1 and CDR2: SGDLS, YYNGEE. CDR3 coding DNA: TGTGCCAGCAGCCCCCCCACCGGTGAAAAACTGTTTTTT. Its protein product is CASSPPTGEKLFF.

V usage is TRBV19 and J usage is TRBJ1-1, with 10 bases that match TRBD1. Losses at the gene ends were 4 bases for V and 5 bases for J; bases not matched to a gene: 4. From germline, CDR1 is LNHDA and CDR2 SQIVND (reference sequence). The CDR3 consists of 14 residues. In DNA, the CDR3 is TGTGCCAGTAGTACCGGACAGGGGGAGACTGAAGCTTTCTTT. As protein: CASSTGQGETEAFF.

The V and J genes are TRBV7-9 and TRBJ2-7; 9 bases are shared with TRBD2. Germline-derived CDR1 and CDR2 are SEHNR and FQNEAQ (reference sequence). This CDR3 has 16 amino acids. V trimming: 4 bases; J trimming: 0 bases; junction bases outside the gene matches: 7. This chain's CDR3 is CASSYSSGTPSYEQYF. The CDR3 bases are TGTGCCAGCAGCTATTCTAGCGGGACTCCCTCCTACGAGCAGTACTTC.

This chain uses TRBV28 with TRBJ1-2; D might be TRBD1 (5 bases). Germline V gene data show CDR1 as MDHEN and CDR2 as SYDVKM. There are 14 residues in the CDR3. The V and J ends lost 3 bases and 1 base respectively, with 9 bases between them. The CDR3 nucleotides read TGTGCCAGCAGTTTGGGGAGGGGTAACTATGGCTACACCTTC. Amino acid sequence: CASSLGRGNYGYTF.

The rearrangement uses TRBV11-2 and TRBJ2-2, with TRBD2 matching 11 bases. The junction had 7 bases not matched to a gene; V was cut back by 6 bases and J by 4 bases. CDR1 and CDR2 (germline): SGHAT, FQNNGV. The CDR3 is made up of 16 amino acids. For the CDR3, the DNA is TGTGCCAGCAGACGAATAGCGGGAGGGAGCACCGGGGAGCTGTTTTTT. Translated: CASRRIAGGSTGELFF.

V usage is TRBV30 and J usage is TRBJ1-3; the match to TRBD1 covers 8 bases. Germline values: CDR1 GTSNPN, CDR2 SVGIG (reference sequence). This CDR3 contains 15 residues. V dropped 0 bases and J dropped 4; count of bases not matched to a gene: 5. DNA for the CDR3: TGTGCCTGGAGTGTAGGCAGGGGGCTAGGAAACACCATATATTTT. Encoded protein: CAWSVGRGLGNTIYF.

This clone was seen once. V gene TRBV27 combines with J gene TRBJ2-5, with 8 bases aligning to TRBD2. This CDR3 region has 16 residues. Germline assignment: CDR1 MNHEY and CDR2 SMNVEV (reference sequence). V was pared by 5 bases and J by 4 bases, with 12 bases of the junction left unmatched. CDR3 sequence: CASSHSGTRGVETQYF. CDR3 DNA: TGTGCCAGCAGTCATTCCGGGACTAGGGGCGTAGAGACCCAGTACTTC.

This clone was seen once. The CDR3 bases are TGTGCCAGCCGCTCGGGGAGGGGTACCAATGAGCAGTTCTTC. It is translated as CASRSGRGTNEQFF. This chain uses TRBV19 with TRBJ2-1; 7 positions match TRBD2. V gave up 9 bases and J gave up 6 bases; unmatched junction bases: 11. The CDR3 sequence is 14 residues long. The V gene's germline CDR1 is LNHDA and CDR2 SQIVND (reference sequence). Using reference TRBV19 and TRBJ2-1 for the parts outside the CDR3, the full variable domain is DGGITQSPKYLFRKEGQNVTLSCEQNLNHDAMYWYRQDPGQGLRLIYYSQIVNDFQKGDIAEGYSVSREKKESFPLTVTSAQKNPTAFYLCASRSGRGTNEQFFGPGTRLTVL.

In this sample, this clone turned up a few times. CDR3 bases: TGCGCCAGCAGCTCGGGACTAGCGGGAGGGCCGGCCACCGGGGAGCTGTTTTTT. Amino acids: CASSSGLAGGPATGELFF. This sequence joins TRBV5-1 and TRBJ2-2; 16 positions match TRBD2. CDR3 length equals 18 residues. Per germline, CDR1 SGHRS and CDR2 YFSETQ. The V segment lost 3 bases and the J segment 4 bases; nucleotides outside the gene matches: 6.

The rearrangement joins TRBV6-5 to TRBJ1-6, with D perhaps TRBD1 (5 bases). Per the germline V gene, CDR1 is MNHEY and CDR2 is SVGAGI. The CDR3 length is 14 residues. Trimming cost V 2 bases and J 10 bases, with 12 bases left between them. The CDR3 here is CASSYLKGNSPLHF. The CDR3 coding sequence is TGTGCCAGCAGTTACCTCAAGGGGAACTCACCCCTCCACTTT.

The V and J genes are TRBV2 and TRBJ2-1; the match to TRBD2 covers 11 bases. Looked up from germline, CDR1 is SNHLY and CDR2 is FYNNEI. V dropped 6 bases and J dropped 8; count of bases not matched to a gene: 9. This CDR3 is built from 15 residues. CDR3 DNA sequence: TGTGCCAGCAGGTTAGCGGGAGGGCTTATAGATGAGCAGTTCTTC. Translated: CASRLAGGLIDEQFF. Using reference TRBV2 and TRBJ2-1 for the parts outside the CDR3, the full variable domain is EPEVTQTPSHQVTQMGQEVILRCVPISNHLYFYWYRQILGQKVEFLVSFYNNEISEKSEIFDDQFSVERPDGSNFTLKIRSTKLEDSAMYFCASRLAGGLIDEQFFGPGTRLTVL.

This chain joins TRBV6-1 and TRBJ2-3; D might be TRBD1 (6 bases). V lost 5 bases and J lost 3, with 12 bases in between. The CDR3 extends over 14 amino acids. CDR1 MNHNS and CDR2 SASEGT come from the germline V gene. CDR3 bases: TGTGCCAGCAGTCCCCAAGGACAGACAGATACGCAGTATTTT. As protein: CASSPQGQTDTQYF.

The V and J genes are TRBV19 and TRBJ2-7; 13 positions agree with TRBD2. The CDR3 spans 14 residues. V gave up 6 bases and J gave up 5 bases; unmatched junction bases: 4. Germline V CDR1 and CDR2: LNHDA, SQIVND (reference sequence). In nucleotides, the CDR3 is TGTGCCAGTAGACGGACTAGCGGGAGTAACGAGCAGTACTTC. It translates to CASRRTSGSNEQYF.

The chain joins TRBV18 to TRBJ2-1; TRBD2 matches 8 bases. Losses at the gene ends were 3 bases for V and 5 bases for J; bases not matched to a gene: 6. CDR3 length equals 15 residues. Germline assignment: CDR1 KGHSH and CDR2 LQKENI. DNA for the CDR3: TGTGCCAGCTCACCCGGTAGCGGGACCGACAATGAGCAGTTCTTC. Protein: CASSPGSGTDNEQFF.

This chain links TRBV19 with TRBJ2-3; the match to TRBD2 covers 9 bases. The CDR3 length is 16 residues. Germline lookup yields CDR1 LNHDA and CDR2 SQIVND (reference sequence). Unmatched junction bases numbered 11, after V lost 2 bases and J lost 8 bases. CDR3: CASSISVGGLAFTQYF. For the CDR3, the DNA is TGTGCCAGTAGTATAAGTGTCGGGGGACTAGCCTTTACGCAGTATTTT.